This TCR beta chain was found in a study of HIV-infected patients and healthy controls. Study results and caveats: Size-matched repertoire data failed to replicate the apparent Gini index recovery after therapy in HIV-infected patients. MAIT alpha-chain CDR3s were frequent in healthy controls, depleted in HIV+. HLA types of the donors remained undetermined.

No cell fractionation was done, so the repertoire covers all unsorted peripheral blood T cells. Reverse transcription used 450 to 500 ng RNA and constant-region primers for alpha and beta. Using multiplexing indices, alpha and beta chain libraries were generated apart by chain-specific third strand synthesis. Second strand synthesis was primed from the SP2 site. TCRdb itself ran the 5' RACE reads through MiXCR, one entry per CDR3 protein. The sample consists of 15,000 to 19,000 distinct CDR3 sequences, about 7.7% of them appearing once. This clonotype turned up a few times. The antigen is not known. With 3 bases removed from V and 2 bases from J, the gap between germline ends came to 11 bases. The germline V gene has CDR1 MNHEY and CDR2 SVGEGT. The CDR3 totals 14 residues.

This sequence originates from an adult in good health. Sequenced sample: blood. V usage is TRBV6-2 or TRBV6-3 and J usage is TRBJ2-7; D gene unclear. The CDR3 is CASSYRERTYEQYF. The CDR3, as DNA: TGTGCCAGCAGTTATCGAGAACGAACCTACGAGCAGTACTTC.